This passage covers 32 T cell receptor beta chains from one sample sequenced in a study of identical twins. TCRdb fed the 5' RACE reads into MiXCR, producing one record per CDR3 protein. Of 250,000 or so distinct CDR3 sequences in the sample, approximately 8% were seen once. The sample also formed part of further work on yellow fever vaccine responses in identical twins.

The sequenced sample was CD8+ T cells sorted from blood. Every receptor here comes from a woman aged 18-29 years in good health.

This clonotype was detected ten times or more. The chain has TRBV7-9 and TRBJ2-2; D uncertain. CDR3 length: 11 amino acids. Trimming stripped 8 bases from V and 9 bases from J, with 10 bases between. Germline CDR1 is SEHNR and CDR2 is FQNEAQ (reference sequence). The CDR3 coding sequence is TGTGCCAGCGAAACTGGGCGGGAGCTGTTTTTT. As protein: CASETGRELFF.

This clonotype has more than one count but fewer than ten. This chain links TRBV7-9 with TRBJ1-6, with 7 bases identical to TRBD1. The CDR3 has 15 amino acids. J gave up 3 bases and V 5 bases, and 4 bases lay outside the gene matches. The germline CDR1 and CDR2 sequences are SEHNR and FQNEAQ (reference sequence). The CDR3 DNA sequence: TGTGCCAGCAGCCCGACAGGGTACTATAATTCACCCCTCCACTTT. This gives the protein CASSPTGYYNSPLHF.

This clonotype has a count of ten or more. This sequence joins TRBV4-1 and TRBJ2-3; D possibly corresponds to TRBD2 (6 bases). The germline CDR1 and CDR2 sequences are MGHRA and YSYEKL. The CDR3 is made up of 16 amino acids. The V and J ends lost 1 base and 0 bases respectively, with 11 bases between them. CDR3: CASSQVAGTSTDTQYF. CDR3 in DNA: TGCGCCAGCAGCCAAGTCGCAGGGACTAGCACAGATACGCAGTATTTT.

This clonotype showed up just a few times. Germline and junction disagree at one end, which may indicate a read error. The rearrangement joins TRBV4-1 to TRBJ2-7; D not certain. Germline V lookup: CDR1 MGHRA, CDR2 YSYEKL. The CDR3 consists of 16 residues. In nucleotides, the CDR3 is TGCGCCAGCAGCGAAGAAGGCGTCAGGCTCGGAGACGAGCAGTACTTC. Translated, it gives CASSEEGVRLGDEQYF.

This clonotype has just a few counts. The chain recombines TRBV20-1 with TRBJ2-3; 8 positions agree with TRBD1. The CDR3 is 15 amino acids. Germline-derived CDR1 and CDR2 are DFQATT and SNEGSKA (reference sequence). After removal of 1 base from V and 4 bases from J, the junction contained 7 bases not matched to a gene. The CDR3 spells CSARGDRRLSDTQYF. CDR3 nucleotides: TGCAGTGCTAGAGGGGACAGGAGGTTGTCAGATACGCAGTATTTT.

Of note for this clonotype: At one end, the junction sequence differs from germline, possibly due to a read error. The chain couples TRBV5-5 to TRBJ1-1, with 12 bases lining up with TRBD1. This CDR3 region has 15 residues. CDR1 SGHKS and CDR2 YYEKEE come from the germline V gene (reference sequence). The CDR3 spells CASRLGQGALAEAFF. CDR3 coding DNA: TGTGCCAGCAGGTTGGGACAGGGGGCGCTTGCTGAAGCTTTCTTT.

The gene calls are TRBV11-2 and TRBJ2-1; TRBD1 matches at 10 bases. V shed 6 bases and J 6 bases; nucleotides not matched to a gene: 8. This CDR3 contains 15 residues. The germline CDR1 and CDR2 sequences are SGHAT and FQNNGV. Here the CDR3 DNA reads TGTGCCAGCAGTAATAGACAGGGGGCGAGCAATGAGCAGTTCTTC. Encoded protein: CASSNRQGASNEQFF.

The table lists this clonotype with many counts. V and J are TRBV29-1 and TRBJ2-1, with TRBD1 matching over 9 bases. The germline CDR1 and CDR2 sequences are SQVTM and ANQGSEA. This CDR3 spans 14 amino acids. V gave up 2 bases and J gave up 8 bases; unmatched junction bases: 7. The CDR3 is CSVEFGTGSDEQFF. CDR3 in DNA: TGCAGCGTTGAATTTGGGACAGGGTCTGATGAGCAGTTCTTC.

Worth noting for this clonotype: Relative to the germline gene, one junction end is altered; a read error may explain this. CDR3 amino acids: CANSPLRAGEKLFF. DNA for the CDR3: TGTGCCAACTCACCGTTGCGGGCCGGGGAAAAACTGTTTTTT. J is TRBJ1-4 and V is TRBV18; unclear D gene. The CDR3 loop spans 14 amino acids. Germline lookup yields CDR1 KGHSH and CDR2 LQKENI.

Many counts were recorded for this clonotype. This chain connects TRBV15 to TRBJ2-1; 16 bases agree with TRBD2. CDR1 and CDR2 (germline): LNHNV, YYDKDF (reference sequence). The CDR3 covers 21 residues. Trimming at V came to 2 bases and at J to 3 bases, leaving 13 bases not matched to a gene. The CDR3 DNA sequence: TGTGCCACCAGCAGAACCGCGGGACTAGCGGGAGGGGTCTCCCTCTACAATGAGCAGTTCTTC. This encodes CATSRTAGLAGGVSLYNEQFF.

The chain joins TRBV6-4 to TRBJ2-1; D uncertain. Trimming took 1 base from V and 7 from J, leaving 14 bases between them. The CDR3 consists of 15 residues. From germline, CDR1 is MRHNA and CDR2 SNTAGT. The CDR3 DNA reads TGTGCCAGCAGTGACTTAAGCTCCCACGGGAATGAGCAGTTCTTC. Residues: CASSDLSSHGNEQFF.

This clonotype was recorded a few times. The chain employs TRBV11-2 and TRBJ2-1; TRBD2 matches at 8 bases. CDR1 SGHAT and CDR2 FQNNGV come from the germline V gene. Trimming removed 3 bases from V and 0 bases from J; junction bases left unmatched: 7. There are 17 residues in the CDR3. This chain's CDR3 is CASSFLSGGSSYNEQFF. The CDR3 DNA reads TGTGCCAGCAGCTTCCTCAGCGGGGGAAGCTCCTACAATGAGCAGTTCTTC. The variable domain in full, with the rest retrieved from reference TRBV11-2 and TRBJ2-1, is EAGVAQSPRYKIIEKRQSVAFWCNPISGHATLYWYQQILGQGPKLLIQFQNNGVVDDSQLPKDRFSAERLKGVDSTLKIQPAKLEDSAVYLCASSFLSGGSSYNEQFFGPGTRLTVL.

Many counts were recorded for this clonotype. The J gene is TRBJ2-1, the V gene TRBV20-1, with D uncertain. The ends were cut back, 0 bases at V and 10 bases at J, with 16 bases in the middle. The CDR3 loop spans 14 amino acids. Germline loops: CDR1 DFQATT, CDR2 SNEGSKA (reference sequence). The DNA of the CDR3 is TGCAGTGCTAGAGATTCGGCTACTACTTCGGAGCAGTTCTTC. It is translated as CSARDSATTSEQFF.

In the case of this clonotype: The junction shows a germline mismatch at one end, possibly a read error. The rearrangement uses TRBV4-1 and TRBJ2-7; D unresolved. The germline V gene encodes CDR1 MGHRA and CDR2 YSYEKL. The CDR3 covers 15 residues. CDR3 residues: CASGQVEGRAYEQYF. CDR3 coding DNA: TGCGCCAGCGGCCAAGTAGAAGGTCGCGCCTACGAGCAGTACTTC.

The rearrangement joins TRBV7-8 to TRBJ2-5; 8 bases match TRBD1. The V gene end was trimmed by 0 bases and the J gene end by 4 bases; junction bases not matched to a gene: 7. Germline CDR1 is SGHVS and CDR2 is FQNEAQ. The CDR3 is made up of 16 amino acids. In nucleotides, the CDR3 is TGTGCCAGCAGCTTAGCTAGGGACAGGCCTGGAGAGACCCAGTACTTC. Protein: CASSLARDRPGETQYF.

Only a few counts were recorded for this clonotype. This clone may be a read error of a much larger clone one base away. The chain combines TRBV12-3 or TRBV12-4 with TRBJ2-7; 7 positions agree with TRBD2. The V gene end was trimmed by 4 bases and the J gene end by 5 bases; junction bases not matched to a gene: 2. The CDR3 is made up of 12 amino acids. The CDR3 here is CASSSGGNEQYF. CDR3 coding DNA: TGTGCCAGCAGTTCCGGGGGGAACGAGCAGTACTTC.

This chain links TRBV5-6 with TRBJ2-3; 11 bases match TRBD2. Trimming cost V 0 bases and J 2 bases; bases outside gene matches: 8. Germline V gene sequence: CDR1 SGHDT, CDR2 YYEEEE. The CDR3 sequence is 18 residues long. This CDR3 reads CASSLDLAGGLLTDTQYF. In DNA form, the CDR3 reads TGTGCCAGCAGCTTGGATCTAGCGGGGGGTCTTCTCACAGATACGCAGTATTTT.

This clonotype came up many times. The CDR3 here is CSVWDSRITDTQYF. The DNA of the CDR3 is TGCAGCGTTTGGGACAGTAGAATCACAGATACGCAGTATTTT. The chain carries TRBV29-1 and TRBJ2-3, with 7 bases identical to TRBD1. Germline V gene data show CDR1 as SQVTM and CDR2 as ANQGSEA. The CDR3 extends over 14 amino acids. V lost 5 bases to trimming and J lost 2 bases; unmatched junction nucleotides: 7.

Ten or more counts support this clonotype. J is TRBJ2-1 and V is TRBV12-3 or TRBV12-4, with 12 bases lining up with TRBD2. There are 17 residues in the CDR3. Losses at the gene ends were 6 bases for V and 2 bases for J; bases not matched to a gene: 8. The CDR3 sequence: CASSMTSGGLPYNEQFF. CDR3 DNA sequence: TGTGCCAGCAGCATGACTAGCGGGGGTCTTCCCTACAATGAGCAGTTCTTC.

The table lists this clonotype with a few counts. This chain connects TRBV7-9 to TRBJ1-2; possible D gene TRBD1, 6 bases. The V end was cut by 4 bases, the J end by 1 base, with 13 bases between. The germline CDR1 and CDR2 sequences are SEHNR and FQNEAQ (reference sequence). The CDR3 is 15 amino acids. CDR3 sequence (DNA): TGTGCCAGCAGCTCCTCGACAGGCTTTAACTATGGCTACACCTTC. It encodes CASSSSTGFNYGYTF.

The V gene is TRBV28, the J gene TRBJ2-3, with unresolved D. Looked up from germline, CDR1 is MDHEN and CDR2 is SYDVKM. This CDR3 has 16 residues. The V and J ends lost 4 bases and 1 base respectively, with 15 bases between them. CDR3 protein: CASSSPPRSGTDTQYF. The DNA of the CDR3 is TGTGCCAGCAGTTCCCCCCCCCGCAGCGGCACAGATACGCAGTATTTT. Together with reference TRBV28 and TRBJ2-3, the CDR3 gives the full variable domain: DVKVTQSSRYLVKRTGEKVFLECVQDMDHENMFWYRQDPGLGLRLIYFSYDVKMKEKGDIPEGYSVSREKKERFSLILESASTNQTSMYLCASSSPPRSGTDTQYFGPGTRLTVL.

V gene TRBV4-2 combines with J gene TRBJ2-5, with 11 positions matching TRBD2. Germline trimming cut 0 bases from V and 5 bases from J; bases unmatched to any gene: 14. The CDR3 contains 19 residues. The germline V gene has CDR1 LGHNA and CDR2 YNFKEQ. The CDR3 is CASSQEDRPSGGTRETQYF. The CDR3 DNA reads TGTGCCAGCAGCCAAGAGGACCGCCCTAGCGGGGGGACCAGGGAGACCCAGTACTTC.

The V and J genes are TRBV5-1 and TRBJ2-2, with TRBD2 matching over 12 bases. Trimming took 4 bases from V and 4 from J; bases not matched to a gene: 8. In germline, CDR1 is SGHRS, CDR2 YFSETQ. The CDR3 contains 17 residues. The CDR3 sequence: CASSLTRLAGATGELFF. CDR3 sequence (DNA): TGCGCCAGCAGCCTGACTAGACTAGCGGGAGCCACCGGGGAGCTGTTTTTT. Filled out from reference TRBV5-1 and TRBJ2-2, the complete variable domain reads KAGVTQTPRYLIKTRGQQVTLSCSPISGHRSVSWYQQTPGQGLQFLFEYFSETQRNKGNFPGRFSGRQFSNSRSEMNVSTLELGDSALYLCASSLTRLAGATGELFFGEGSRLTVL.

This clonotype was recorded many times. The chain recombines TRBV4-1 with TRBJ2-3, with D perhaps TRBD2 (7 bases). The germline V gene has CDR1 MGHRA and CDR2 YSYEKL. The CDR3 runs 17 residues. V was pared by 0 bases and J by 2 bases, with 15 bases between. For the CDR3, the DNA is TGCGCCAGCAGCCAAGATGAGGGGGGGATGCTCACAGATACGCAGTATTTT. Amino acid sequence: CASSQDEGGMLTDTQYF.

The V and J genes are TRBV29-1 and TRBJ2-7; 8 bases match TRBD1. Losses at the gene ends were 0 bases for V and 4 bases for J; bases not matched to a gene: 5. Germline V gene data show CDR1 as SQVTM and CDR2 as ANQGSEA. The CDR3 loop spans 14 amino acids. CDR3 amino acids: CSVEDRDRSYEQYF. DNA for the CDR3: TGCAGCGTTGAAGATAGGGACAGGAGTTACGAGCAGTACTTC.

This clonotype was recorded at least ten times. The V gene is TRBV9, the J gene TRBJ1-1; the D gene is possibly TRBD1 (5 bases). The CDR3 is 14 amino acids. Trimming pared 0 bases from V and 6 bases from J, leaving 12 bases between. Germline lookup yields CDR1 SGDLS and CDR2 YYNGEE. The CDR3 sequence: CASSVGGLGAEAFF. The CDR3 nucleotides read TGTGCCAGCAGCGTAGGAGGATTGGGGGCTGAAGCTTTCTTT. The entire variable domain, with the rest obtained from reference TRBV9 and TRBJ1-1, is as follows: DSGVTQTPKHLITATGQRVTLRCSPRSGDLSVYWYQQSLDQGLQFLIQYYNGEERAKGNILERFSAQQFPDLHSELNLSSLELGDSALYFCASSVGGLGAEAFFGQGTRLTVV.

This chain links TRBV12-3 or TRBV12-4 with TRBJ2-3; 7 bases are a match to TRBD2. V was pared by 5 bases and J by 2 bases, with 13 bases of the junction left unmatched. This CDR3 is built from 17 residues. CDR3 bases: TGTGCCAGCAGTAGCCGGGACTACCGAGGAGCCACAGATACGCAGTATTTT. It translates to CASSSRDYRGATDTQYF.

This clonotype was detected many times. V gene TRBV7-7 combines with J gene TRBJ2-1; D is uncertain. V was cut by 2 bases and J by 0 bases, with 8 bases left in between. Per the germline V gene, CDR1 is SSHAT and CDR2 is FNYEAQ (reference sequence). The CDR3 runs to 15 residues. The CDR3 DNA is TGTGCCAGCAGCTTAACCCTGAGCTCCTACAATGAGCAGTTCTTC. The encoded protein is CASSLTLSSYNEQFF.

The chain joins TRBV7-2 to TRBJ2-3, with 7 bases aligning to TRBD1. The CDR3 covers 14 residues. CDR1 SGHTA and CDR2 FQGNSA come from the germline V gene. V shed 5 bases, J shed 3 bases, and the junction held 5 bases outside the gene matches. CDR3 region: CASSLDRATDTQYF. CDR3 bases: TGTGCCAGCAGCCTAGACAGGGCGACAGATACGCAGTATTTT.

The chain joins TRBV10-1 to TRBJ2-1; TRBD1 might be the D (5 bases). This CDR3 is 15 amino acids long. CDR1 and CDR2 (germline): WNHNN, SYGVQD (reference sequence). V lost 2 bases and J 4 bases, leaving 12 bases between the germline ends. The CDR3 loop reads CASSERQIGYNEQFF. For the CDR3, the DNA is TGCGCCAGCAGTGAGAGACAGATCGGGTACAATGAGCAGTTCTTC.

This clonotype was recorded at least ten times. This sequence joins TRBV27 and TRBJ2-7; no reliable D call. Germline V gene lookup returns CDR1 MNHEY and CDR2 SMNVEV (reference sequence). The CDR3 contains 14 residues. V lost 0 bases and J 7 bases, leaving 13 bases between the germline ends. The CDR3 here is CASSLSPTVWEQYF. In nucleotides, the CDR3 is TGTGCCAGCAGTTTATCGCCCACGGTCTGGGAGCAGTACTTC.

This clonotype was detected ten times or more. This sequence joins TRBV12-3 or TRBV12-4 and TRBJ2-1; TRBD1 or TRBD2 may be the D gene (5 bases each). The CDR3 sequence is 14 residues long. V dropped 3 bases and J dropped 8 bases, with 14 bases sitting between them. The CDR3 nucleotides read TGTGCCAGCAGTTTCCGAGGGGAAGGGGATGAGCAGTTCTTC. Translating gives CASSFRGEGDEQFF.